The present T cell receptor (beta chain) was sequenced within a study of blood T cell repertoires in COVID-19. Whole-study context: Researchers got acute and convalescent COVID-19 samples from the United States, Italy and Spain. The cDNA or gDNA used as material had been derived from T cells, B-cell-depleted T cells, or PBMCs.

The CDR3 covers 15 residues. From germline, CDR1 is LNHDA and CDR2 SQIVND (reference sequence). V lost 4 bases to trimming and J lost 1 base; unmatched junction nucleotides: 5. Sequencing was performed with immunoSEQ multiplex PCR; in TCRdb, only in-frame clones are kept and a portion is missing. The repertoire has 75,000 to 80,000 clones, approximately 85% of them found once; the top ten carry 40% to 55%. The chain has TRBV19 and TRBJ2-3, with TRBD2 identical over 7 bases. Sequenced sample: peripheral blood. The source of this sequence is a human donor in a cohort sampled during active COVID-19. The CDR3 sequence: CASSSEAGRTDTQYF. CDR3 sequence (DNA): TGTGCCAGTAGTAGTGAAGCGGGACGCACAGATACGCAGTATTTT.